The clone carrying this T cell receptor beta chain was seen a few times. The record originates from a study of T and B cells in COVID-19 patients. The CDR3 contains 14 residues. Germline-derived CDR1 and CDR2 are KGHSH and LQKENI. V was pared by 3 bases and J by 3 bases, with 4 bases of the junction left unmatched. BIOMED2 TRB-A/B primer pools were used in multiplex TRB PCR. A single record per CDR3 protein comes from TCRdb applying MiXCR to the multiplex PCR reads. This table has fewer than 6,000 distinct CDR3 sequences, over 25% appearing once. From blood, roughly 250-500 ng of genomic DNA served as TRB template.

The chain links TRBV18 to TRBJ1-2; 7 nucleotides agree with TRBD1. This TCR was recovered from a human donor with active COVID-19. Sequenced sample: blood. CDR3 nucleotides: TGTGCCAGCTCACCGGGACAGCGCTACTATGGCTACACCTTC. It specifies CASSPGQRYYGYTF.